This T cell receptor (beta chain) was found in a study of T cells in Graves' hyperthyroidism and ophthalmopathy. General study results and limits: The model identified upcoming ophthalmopathy a median approximately seven months ahead of onset.

The hyperthyroidism patients had all been newly diagnosed, and their disease duration was under 2 months. Their ages ranged from 18 to 65 years. Lactation, pregnancy, other autoimmune disease or uncontrolled infection excluded patients. Regions amplified from RNA transcripts were the TCR beta CDR3 regions. During a first-round RT-PCR of the TCR CDR3, the HTBI primer set was used. TCRdb itself ran the multiplex PCR reads through MiXCR, one entry per CDR3 protein. Here the sample spans 500,000 to 600,000 distinct CDR3 sequences, roughly 46% being singletons. Notes on this clonotype: Its antigen is as yet unknown. Just one base apart from a much larger clone, this may be a read error.

This TCR was sampled from a woman between 18 and 29 years old with Graves' hyperthyroidism. Source material: peripheral blood or thyroid tissue (not recorded which).

For the CDR3, the DNA is TGCAGTGCTAGAGTGGGTAGCGGGAGGTTTCTCCCTTACGAGCAGTACTTC. It is translated as CSARVGSGRFLPYEQYF. The V call is TRBV20-1, the J call TRBJ2-7, with TRBD2 matching 10 bases. J gave up 4 bases and V 1 base, and 13 bases lay outside the gene matches. Germline values: CDR1 DFQATT, CDR2 SNEGSKA (reference sequence). The CDR3 runs to 17 residues.